This T cell receptor (beta chain) was profiled in a study of cytomegalovirus exposure and HLA in healthy donors. Study results and caveats: Cytomegalovirus-associated status was assigned to 150 or so TCR beta chains. Most TCR sequences proved rare, with some public TCRs found in many donors. It was reported that the classifier diagnosed cytomegalovirus status with high specificity and sensitivity in both the original and validation cohorts.

This clone was seen a single time. What it recognizes is unknown. The assay was immunoSEQ multiplex PCR, and TCRdb's table has in-frame clones only and misses some. This sample yields around 300,000 clones, of which around 85% are seen a single time; 1% belongs to the top ten. The donors were members of the validation cohort comprising over 90 subjects, separate from the roughly 670-subject first cohort. The source is a woman aged 18-30 years in good health and CMV-seronegative. The specimen was PBMCs.

CDR3 amino acids: CASSQGTDTQYF. CDR3 nucleotide sequence: TGTGCCAGCTCCCAGGGCACAGATACGCAGTATTTT. The chain carries TRBV7-9 and TRBJ2-3; D is unresolved. The V and J ends lost 8 bases and 1 base respectively, with 7 bases between them. Germline V gene lookup returns CDR1 SEHNR and CDR2 FQNEAQ (reference sequence). The CDR3 sequence is 12 residues long.